This TCR beta chain derives from a study of T cell responses to AZD1222 COVID-19 vaccine. Method: immunoSEQ multiplex PCR; TCRdb's copy keeps in-frame clones and lacks some. The sample shows 100,000 or so clones, about 91% of them seen only once. Doses given second, at about 4 or about 12 weeks, were pooled. Study outcomes and limitations: Of the AZD1222 recipients, only 5 or 6 were seropositive at baseline. Repertoire sampling was restricted to post-peak T cell response timepoints.

Germline CDR1 and CDR2: MDHEN and SYDVKM. CDR3 length: 14 amino acids. V lost 6 bases to trimming and J lost 3 bases, with 14 bases between them. Concerning this clone itself: Its antigen is currently unknown.

This chain joins TRBV28 and TRBJ1-2, with unresolved D. This sample comprised peripheral blood, obtained 28 days after the second AZD1222 dose. This clonotype was sampled from an adult who received the AZD1222 COVID-19 vaccine. The CDR3 sequence: CASSLIDTHYGYTF. The CDR3 nucleotides are TGTGCCAGCAGCCTCATCGACACTCACTATGGCTACACCTTC.